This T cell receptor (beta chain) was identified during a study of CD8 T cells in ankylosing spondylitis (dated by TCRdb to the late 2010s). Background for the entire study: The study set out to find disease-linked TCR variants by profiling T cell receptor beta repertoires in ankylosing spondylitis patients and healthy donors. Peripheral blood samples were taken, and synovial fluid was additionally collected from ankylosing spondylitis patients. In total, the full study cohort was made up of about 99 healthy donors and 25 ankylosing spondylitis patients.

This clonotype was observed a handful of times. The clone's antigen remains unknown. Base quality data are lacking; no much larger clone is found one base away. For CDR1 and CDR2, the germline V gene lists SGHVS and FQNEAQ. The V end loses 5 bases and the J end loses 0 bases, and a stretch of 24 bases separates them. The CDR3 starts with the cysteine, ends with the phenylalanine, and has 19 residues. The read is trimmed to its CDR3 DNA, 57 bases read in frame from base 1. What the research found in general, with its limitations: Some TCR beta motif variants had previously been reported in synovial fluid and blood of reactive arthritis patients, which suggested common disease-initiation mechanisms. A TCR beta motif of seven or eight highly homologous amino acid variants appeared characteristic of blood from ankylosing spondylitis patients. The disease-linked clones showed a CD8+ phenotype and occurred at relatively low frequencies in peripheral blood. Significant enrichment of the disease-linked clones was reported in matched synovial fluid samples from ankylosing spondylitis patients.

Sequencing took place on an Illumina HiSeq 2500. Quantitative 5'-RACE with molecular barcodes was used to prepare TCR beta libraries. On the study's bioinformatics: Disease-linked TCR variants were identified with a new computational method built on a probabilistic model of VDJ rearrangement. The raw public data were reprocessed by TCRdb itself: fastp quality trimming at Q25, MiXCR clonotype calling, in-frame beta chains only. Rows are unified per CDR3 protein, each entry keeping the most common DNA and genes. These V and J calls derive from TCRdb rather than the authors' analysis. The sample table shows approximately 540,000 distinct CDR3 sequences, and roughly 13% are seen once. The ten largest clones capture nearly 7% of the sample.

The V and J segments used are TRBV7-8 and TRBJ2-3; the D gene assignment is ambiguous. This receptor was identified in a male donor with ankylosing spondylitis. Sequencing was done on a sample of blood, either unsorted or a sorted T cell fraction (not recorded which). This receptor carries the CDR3 CASSARPYESATSTDTQYF. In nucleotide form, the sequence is TGTGCCAGCAGCGCCCGACCCTACGAAAGCGCGACTAGCACAGATACGCAGTATTTT.